This entry concerns a single TCR beta chain. The target antigen is unknown. This specimen comes from a study of T cell responses to AZD1222 COVID-19 vaccine. Study-level results: Only a handful of AZD1222 recipients, more than 5 in all, had baseline seropositivity. It was only after the peak T cell response that any repertoires were sampled.

V was shortened by 6 bases and J by 7 bases, with 13 bases between the two germline ends. The germline CDR1 and CDR2 sequences are ENHRY and SYGVKD. This CDR3 comprises 13 residues. Profiling relied on immunoSEQ multiplex PCR, and the TCRdb table lists in-frame clones only, not all of them. Here the sample spans 150,000 or so clones, about nine tenths being singletons. The TCR sequence derives from an adult in good health. V and J are TRBV10-3 and TRBJ1-5; no clear D gene. The sequenced sample was peripheral blood, obtained on day 0 of AZD1222 vaccination. The CDR3 reads CAIRDLLDQPQHF. Here the CDR3 DNA reads TGTGCCATCAGGGACCTTCTAGACCAGCCCCAGCATTTT.